Presented here are 22 T cell receptor beta chains from one specimen sequenced in a study of blood T cell repertoires in COVID-19. Produced via immunoSEQ multiplex PCR; TCRdb's table is partial and in-frame only. This repertoire shows some 460,000 clones, roughly 87% found once; its top ten account for roughly 2%. The source material was PBMCs or T cells enriched from blood (not recorded which). The receptors come from a young woman with acute COVID-19.

The chain is built from TRBV5-1 and TRBJ1-5; tentative D call: TRBD1 (5 bases). CDR3 length: 13 residues. CDR1 and CDR2 (germline): SGHRS, YFSETQ. V lost 1 base, J lost 7 bases, and 9 bases lay in between. CDR3 nucleotides: TGCGCCAGCAGCTTGACGGGGGGACAGCCCCAGCATTTT. This sequence encodes CASSLTGGQPQHF. The full variable domain, its missing parts supplied by reference TRBV5-1 and TRBJ1-5, is KAGVTQTPRYLIKTRGQQVTLSCSPISGHRSVSWYQQTPGQGLQFLFEYFSETQRNKGNFPGRFSGRQFSNSRSEMNVSTLELGDSALYLCASSLTGGQPQHFGDGTRLSIL.

V and J are TRBV6-5 and TRBJ2-7; 9 nucleotides match TRBD1. V shed 2 bases, J shed 5 bases, and the junction held 4 bases outside the gene matches. Germline CDR1 and CDR2: MNHEY and SVGAGI. The CDR3 spans 14 residues. CDR3: CASSYRRTGDEQYF. CDR3 nucleotides: TGTGCCAGCAGTTACCGGCGGACAGGGGACGAGCAGTACTTC.

The table lists this clone with a few counts. At one end the junction does not follow the germline gene, possibly because of a read error. The chain couples TRBV7-7 to TRBJ2-3; 13 nucleotides match TRBD2. The germline V gene has CDR1 SSHAT and CDR2 FNYEAQ (reference sequence). CDR3 length: 16 residues. The CDR3, as DNA: TGTGCTAGCAGTCCAGCCCCGGGACTAGCGGGGGATACGCAGTATTTT. Translated: CASSPAPGLAGDTQYF.

This sequence joins TRBV2 and TRBJ2-3; no clear D gene. Trimming took off 4 bases at V and 5 bases at J, with 10 bases between the two ends. The CDR3 totals 13 residues. The germline V gene encodes CDR1 SNHLY and CDR2 FYNNEI. The DNA for the CDR3 is TGTGCCAGCAGTGCAGGAAGTGGAGATACGCAGTATTTT. Translating it yields CASSAGSGDTQYF.

The V call is TRBV28, the J call TRBJ1-2; possible D gene TRBD1, 6 bases. CDR1 and CDR2 from the germline V gene are MDHEN and SYDVKM. The CDR3 is made up of 12 amino acids. Trimming cost V 7 bases and J 6 bases, with 12 bases left between them. This CDR3 is CASTDTGNGYTF. The CDR3 DNA reads TGTGCCAGCACCGATACAGGGAATGGCTACACCTTC.

This sequence joins TRBV30 and TRBJ2-2; D is perhaps TRBD2 (5 bases). The CDR3 runs to 16 residues. V was shortened by 5 bases and J by 4 bases, with 20 bases between the two germline ends. CDR1 GTSNPN and CDR2 SVGIG come from the germline V gene (reference sequence). The CDR3 reads CAWSGLLSVSTGELFF. CDR3 in DNA: TGTGCCTGGTCCGGCCTTCTTAGCGTTTCCACCGGGGAGCTGTTTTTT.

The chain joins TRBV28 to TRBJ2-1; TRBD1 matches 10 bases. Germline V CDR1 and CDR2: MDHEN, SYDVKM. The CDR3 is made up of 15 amino acids. V was pared by 8 bases and J by 1 base, with 5 bases of the junction left unmatched. CDR3 nucleotide sequence: TGTGCCAGCTTAACGGGACAGGGGTCCTACAATGAGCAGTTCTTC. Translated, it gives CASLTGQGSYNEQFF.

The chain carries TRBV25-1 and TRBJ1-3, with unresolved D. This CDR3 is 13 amino acids long. CDR1 and CDR2 (germline): MGHDK, SYGVNS. Trimming removed 4 bases at V and 4 bases at J, with 8 bases between. The CDR3 DNA reads as TGTGCCAGCAGTGCACCTAGGGGAAACACCATATATTTT. As protein: CASSAPRGNTIYF.

This clone was seen a single time. CDR3 protein: CASSKPTNTGELFF. The CDR3 nucleotides are TGTGCCAGCTCAAAGCCTACGAACACCGGGGAGCTGTTTTTT. V is TRBV28 and J is TRBJ2-2; D is uncertain. The CDR3 has 14 residues. Trimming left V 8 bases short and J 0 bases short, with 10 bases between. Germline CDR1 is MDHEN and CDR2 is SYDVKM.

This chain uses TRBV5-1 with TRBJ1-5, with unresolved D. This CDR3 has 14 residues. CDR1 SGHRS and CDR2 YFSETQ come from the germline V gene. Trimming shortened V by 0 bases and J by 2 bases, and 6 bases separated the two germline ends. This CDR3 is CASSLDGGNQPQHF. CDR3 nucleotides: TGCGCCAGCAGCTTGGACGGGGGCAATCAGCCCCAGCATTTT.

This clone was picked up one time. The chain links TRBV11-2 to TRBJ1-6; D is perhaps TRBD1 (5 bases). Germline assignment: CDR1 SGHAT and CDR2 FQNNGV. The germline V and J ends were trimmed by 5 bases and 8 bases, with 13 bases remaining between them. The CDR3 loop spans 14 amino acids. The CDR3 bases are TGTGCCAGCAGCCAAAACGGGGGGGATTCACCCCTCCACTTT. This sequence encodes CASSQNGGDSPLHF.

This chain links TRBV11-1 with TRBJ2-7; a weak D match, TRBD1 (5 bases). Germline V gives CDR1 SGHAT, CDR2 FQDESV (reference sequence). This CDR3 spans 16 amino acids. Trimming removed 4 bases at V and 0 bases at J, with 16 bases between. The CDR3 DNA is TGTGCCAGCAGCTCAACAGGACGAAAGAGCTCCTACGAGCAGTACTTC. Translating it yields CASSSTGRKSSYEQYF.

This chain connects TRBV27 to TRBJ2-7; D perhaps matches TRBD2 (6 bases). The CDR3 is made up of 18 amino acids. V lost 2 bases and J 4 bases, leaving 24 bases between the germline ends. The germline CDR1 and CDR2 sequences are MNHEY and SMNVEV (reference sequence). CDR3: CASSLSPRDGSHNYEQYF. The CDR3 nucleotides read TGTGCCAGCAGTTTAAGCCCCAGAGACGGGAGCCACAATTACGAGCAGTACTTC.

As to this clone: Other nucleotide sequences in the sample specify the same CDR3. This sequence joins TRBV9 and TRBJ1-4; no firm D call. CDR3 size: 15 residues. CDR1 is SGDLS, CDR2 YYNGEE, per germline. V was shortened by 0 bases and J by 2 bases, with 8 bases between the two germline ends. For the CDR3, the DNA is TGTGCCAGCAGCGTAGGAGGAGGCACTAATGAAAAACTGTTTTTT. This gives the protein CASSVGGGTNEKLFF.

This chain uses TRBV28 with TRBJ2-1, with D perhaps matching TRBD2 (6 bases). This CDR3 is built from 14 residues. Germline V gives CDR1 MDHEN, CDR2 SYDVKM. With 6 bases removed from V and 5 bases from J, the gap between germline ends came to 14 bases. The CDR3 region is CASRSVGGHNEQFF. The CDR3 nucleotides read TGTGCCAGCAGGTCCGTGGGGGGACACAATGAGCAGTTCTTC.

This chain joins TRBV29-1 and TRBJ2-5; weak D call: TRBD1 (7 bases). V lost 1 base, J lost 9 bases, and 15 bases lay in between. This CDR3 has 13 residues. The germline V gene encodes CDR1 SQVTM and CDR2 ANQGSEA. CDR3 sequence reads: CSVEGGRGRPQYF. The CDR3 DNA reads TGCAGCGTTGAAGGCGGCAGGGGGAGGCCCCAGTACTTC.

This chain connects TRBV9 to TRBJ1-1; D is perhaps TRBD1 (6 bases). The CDR3 runs 16 residues. Germline V gives CDR1 SGDLS, CDR2 YYNGEE. The V gene lost 0 bases and the J gene lost 3 bases, with 15 bases spanning the gap. As DNA, the CDR3 is TGTGCCAGCAGCGTAGTAGGGGGGGATGTGTACACTGAAGCTTTCTTT. Translated: CASSVVGGDVYTEAFF.

The genes are TRBV4-1 and TRBJ2-3; perhaps TRBD2 as D (6 bases). The V gene lost 0 bases and the J gene lost 9 bases, with 22 bases spanning the gap. The CDR3 loop spans 17 amino acids. The germline V gene encodes CDR1 MGHRA and CDR2 YSYEKL. CDR3 in amino acids: CASSQDAGGDRARTQYF. The CDR3 bases are TGCGCCAGCAGCCAAGACGCTGGAGGGGACCGCGCAAGGACGCAGTATTTT.

This chain links TRBV12-3 or TRBV12-4 with TRBJ1-1; D uncertain. The CDR3 is 11 amino acids. Between the trimmed V and J ends, which lost 1 base and 11 bases, there was a span of 8 bases. The CDR3 reads CASSLGMSAFF. CDR3 nucleotide sequence: TGTGCCAGCAGTTTAGGTATGAGTGCTTTCTTT.

V gene TRBV15 combines with J gene TRBJ1-4, with no clear D. The CDR3 has 12 amino acids. V lost 4 bases, J lost 7 bases, and 7 bases lay in between. Germline CDR1 is LNHNV and CDR2 is YYDKDF (reference sequence). The CDR3 loop is CATSNYLEKLFF. The CDR3 nucleotides are TGTGCCACCAGCAACTACCTTGAAAAACTGTTTTTT.

The chain has TRBV15 and TRBJ1-2; D unclear. CDR1 and CDR2 (germline): LNHNV, YYDKDF (reference sequence). V was pared by 1 base and J by 5 bases, with 26 bases between. The CDR3 extends over 19 amino acids. The CDR3 is CATSRGVGQLAFLEYGYTF. The DNA of the CDR3 is TGTGCCACCAGCAGAGGGGTTGGCCAGCTAGCATTTTTGGAGTATGGCTACACCTTC.

The chain employs TRBV19 and TRBJ1-3; a possible D gene is TRBD1 (5 bases). The CDR3 length is 14 residues. V was pared by 8 bases and J by 4 bases, with 15 bases between. Germline V CDR1 and CDR2: LNHDA, SQIVND (reference sequence). The CDR3 region is CASRGMGRGNTIYF. The DNA of the CDR3 is TGTGCCAGTCGCGGGATGGGGCGCGGAAACACCATATATTTT.